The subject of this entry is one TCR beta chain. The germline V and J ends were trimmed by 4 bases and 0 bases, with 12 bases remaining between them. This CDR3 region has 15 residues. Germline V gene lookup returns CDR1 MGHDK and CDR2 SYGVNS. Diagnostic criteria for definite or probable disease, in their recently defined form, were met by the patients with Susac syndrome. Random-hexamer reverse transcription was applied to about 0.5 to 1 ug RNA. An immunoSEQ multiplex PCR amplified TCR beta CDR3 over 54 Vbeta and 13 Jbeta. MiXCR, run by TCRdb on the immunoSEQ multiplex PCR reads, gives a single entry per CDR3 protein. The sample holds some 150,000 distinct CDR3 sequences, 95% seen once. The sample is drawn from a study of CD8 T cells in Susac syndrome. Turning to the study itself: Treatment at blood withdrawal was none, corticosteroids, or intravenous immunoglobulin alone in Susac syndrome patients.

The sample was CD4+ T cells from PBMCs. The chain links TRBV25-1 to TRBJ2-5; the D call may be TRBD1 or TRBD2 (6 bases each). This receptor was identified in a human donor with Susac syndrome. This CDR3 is CASSVQGRYQETQYF. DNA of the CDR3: TGTGCCAGCAGTGTCCAGGGGAGGTACCAAGAGACCCAGTACTTC. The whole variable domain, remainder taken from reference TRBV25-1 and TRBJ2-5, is EADIYQTPRYLVIGTGKKITLECSQTMGHDKMYWYQQDPGMELHLIHYSYGVNSTEKGDLSSESTVSRIRTEHFPLTLESARPSHTSQYLCASSVQGRYQETQYFGPGTRLLVL.